Described below is a single T cell receptor beta chain sequence and its context. The data were taken from a study of blood T cell repertoires in COVID-19. Study summary: The United States, Italy and Spain provided the acute and convalescent COVID-19 samples.

Sequenced by immunoSEQ multiplex PCR; TCRdb stores in-frame clones only, minus some. The sample includes about 140,000 clones, roughly 89% of them seen just once. Source material: peripheral blood. The receptor's source is a woman between 50 and 59 years old with active or convalescent COVID-19.

The CDR3 region has the DNA TGCAGTGCTAGTAAGACAGGCCAAGAGACCCAGTACTTC. This codes for CSASKTGQETQYF. The chain joins TRBV20-1 to TRBJ2-5; D possibly corresponds to TRBD1 (6 bases). Germline lookup yields CDR1 DFQATT and CDR2 SNEGSKA (reference sequence). V lost 3 bases to trimming and J lost 1 base, with 9 bases between them. The CDR3 has 13 amino acids.